A selection of T cell receptor beta chains follows, all from one sample in a study of control samples from healthy donors and cancer patients. Assay used: immunoSEQ multiplex PCR; TCRdb lists only in-frame clones, some missing. The sample holds about 130,000 clones; roughly 94% are singletons and the top ten take 12% to 15%. Sequenced input: PBMCs. The origin of the receptors is a man between 60 and 75 years old with colorectal cancer. CDR3s include the opening cysteine and the closing phenylalanine or tryptophan. Each record gives: clone size, J gene, D gene, V gene, CDR3 protein, CDR3 DNA. A D gene is named only where the DNA matches it firmly. Size is stated for part of the rows, as once, few or many counts, or as a class when the clone is expanded.

NA TRBJ1-3 NA TRBV13 CASSLGAVSGNTIYF TGTGCCAGCAGCTTAGGGGCTGTCTCTGGAAACACCATATATTTT
NA TRBJ1-2 NA TRBV30 CAWASVGSYSYGYTF TGTGCCTGGGCCTCAGTAGGGTCTTACTCCTATGGCTACACCTTC
NA TRBJ1-2 TRBD1 TRBV19 CASSIVGQGARGYTF TGTGCCAGTAGTATAGTGGGACAGGGGGCCCGAGGCTACACCTTC
NA TRBJ2-6 NA TRBV7-2 CASTLGWGANVLTF TGTGCCAGCACCCTGGGGTGGGGGGCCAACGTCCTGACTTTC
NA TRBJ2-5 TRBD2 TRBV6-2/TRBV6-3 CASSLAGGKETQYF TGTGCCAGCAGCTTAGCGGGGGGGAAGGAGACCCAGTACTTC
NA TRBJ1-1 NA TRBV6-1 CASSEVSRGLTEAFF TGTGCCAGCAGTGAAGTTTCTCGGGGTTTGACTGAAGCTTTCTTT
few TRBJ1-2 NA TRBV24-1 CATSDAGYGYTF TGTGCCACCAGTGATGCGGGTTATGGCTACACCTTC
NA TRBJ2-2 NA TRBV12-3/TRBV12-4 CASSSSGPGELFF TGTGCCAGCAGTTCATCAGGGCCCGGGGAGCTGTTTTTT
NA TRBJ1-5 TRBD1 TRBV23-1 CASSQSGTGCQPQHF TGCGCCAGCAGTCAATCCGGGACAGGGTGTCAGCCCCAGCATTTT
NA TRBJ2-2 NA TRBV19 CASTGRGVTGELFF TGTGCCAGTACTGGCAGGGGGGTAACCGGGGAGCTGTTTTTT
NA TRBJ2-7 TRBD1 TRBV15 CATSWNRGSYEQYF TGTGCCACCAGCTGGAACAGGGGTTCCTACGAGCAGTACTTC
NA TRBJ2-3 TRBD2 TRBV5-1 CASSLGAGGTDTQYF TGCGCCAGCAGCTTGGGGGCGGGGGGCACAGATACGCAGTATTTT
NA TRBJ2-7 TRBD1 TRBV19 CASSDRDRGSYEQYF TGTGCCAGTAGTGACCGGGACAGGGGTTCCTACGAGCAGTACTTC
NA TRBJ1-2 TRBD1 TRBV27 CASRSTGTGIGYGYTF TGTGCCAGCAGAAGCACCGGGACAGGGATCGGCTATGGCTACACCTTC
NA TRBJ2-3 NA TRBV6-2/TRBV6-3 CASSYGGTSSTDTQYF TGTGCCAGCAGTTACGGGGGGACCTCTAGCACAGATACGCAGTATTTT
NA TRBJ1-1 NA TRBV23-1 CASSQSGAPENAEAFF TGCGCCAGCAGTCAATCCGGGGCTCCTGAGAATGCTGAAGCTTTCTTT
NA TRBJ1-5 NA TRBV18 CASSPPNQPQHF TGTGCCAGCTCACCTCCGAATCAGCCCCAGCATTTT
NA TRBJ2-3 NA TRBV29-1 CSGQFGTLRYF TGCAGCGGTCAGTTCGGGACTCTCCGGTATTTT
NA TRBJ1-2 TRBD1 TRBV28 CASSLAGGSYGYTF TGTGCCAGCAGTTTAGCAGGGGGCAGCTATGGCTACACCTTC
NA TRBJ1-1 TRBD1 TRBV5-1 CASSLDRAGTEAFF TGCGCCAGCAGCCTGGACAGGGCGGGCACTGAAGCTTTCTTT
NA TRBJ1-5 NA TRBV18 CASSPTQGVQPQHF TGTGCCAGCTCACCCACGCAGGGTGTCCAGCCCCAGCATTTT
NA TRBJ1-3 NA TRBV30 CAWSASGNTIYF TGTGCCTGGAGTGCCTCTGGAAACACCATATATTTT
NA TRBJ2-3 TRBD2 TRBV5-1 CASSLGLAGEWGTDTQYF TGCGCCAGCAGCTTGGGGCTAGCGGGGGAGTGGGGCACAGATACGCAGTATTTT
NA TRBJ2-1 NA TRBV7-9 CASSSLAEQFF TGTGCCAGCAGCTCTCTAGCTGAGCAGTTCTTC
NA TRBJ1-4 NA TRBV4-1 CASSQVGATNEKLFF TGCGCCAGCAGCCAAGTGGGGGCAACTAATGAAAAACTGTTTTTT
NA TRBJ2-2 TRBD1 TRBV19 CASSQDRAITGELFF TGTGCCAGTAGCCAGGACAGGGCTATCACCGGGGAGCTGTTTTTT
NA TRBJ2-1 TRBD2 TRBV10-3 CAIGTSGGNEQFF TGTGCCATCGGGACTAGCGGGGGTAATGAGCAGTTCTTC
NA TRBJ1-2 NA TRBV19 CASSITAGALNYGYTF TGTGCCAGTAGTATCACCGCCGGGGCGTTGAACTATGGCTACACCTTC
NA TRBJ2-3 NA TRBV3-1/TRBV3-2 CASSPRTPVLFSTDTQYF TGTGCCAGCAGCCCTCGAACCCCCGTACTTTTTAGCACAGATACGCAGTATTTT
NA TRBJ1-1 NA TRBV29-1 CSVAAPHGGHNTEAFF TGCAGCGTTGCAGCACCTCACGGGGGGCACAACACTGAAGCTTTCTTT
NA TRBJ1-3 NA TRBV18 CASSPEQRNTIYF TGTGCCAGCTCACCAGAACAGCGAAACACCATATATTTT
NA TRBJ2-1 TRBD2 TRBV4-3 CASSQGTSGENEQFF TGCGCCAGCAGCCAAGGCACTAGCGGGGAGAATGAGCAGTTCTTC